This TCR beta chain derives from a study of blood T cell repertoires in COVID-19. Across the study: Some COVID-19 samples were acute and others convalescent; all came from the United States, Italy and Spain. T cells, B-cell-depleted T cells, or PBMCs provided the cDNA or gDNA that served as material.

CDR1 and CDR2 (germline): SGHTS, YDEGEE. The CDR3 is 14 residues long. Trimming cost V 4 bases and J 10 bases; bases outside gene matches: 5. Per the original data handling: Estimation of nucleated cell counts was performed using reference gene primer amplification. The method was immunoSEQ multiplex PCR; TCRdb's version includes in-frame clones alone and lacks a portion of them. That table is the source of V, J and clone size, and D and trimming were worked out from the DNA. Of 200,000 to 250,000 clones listed, almost 90% are singletons. The receptor comes from a man at least 80 years old with acute or convalescent COVID-19. This sequence joins TRBV5-8 and TRBJ2-1; 13 bases map to TRBD2. Sequenced input: peripheral blood. The CDR3 sequence: CASSGTSGIGEQFF. CDR3 nucleotide sequence: TGTGCCAGCAGCGGGACTAGCGGGATAGGGGAGCAGTTCTTC.